This note documents a single T cell receptor (beta chain) sequence. Its antigen is not known. This specimen belongs to a study of PD-1 blockade in classical Hodgkin lymphoma. Method: immunoSEQ multiplex PCR; TCRdb's copy keeps in-frame clones and lacks some. Among about 21,000 clones listed, roughly 77% were seen once. Findings and caveats of the study: Relapsed/refractory patients reportedly had lower baseline diversity than newly diagnosed patients.

Regarding time point: cycle 4 day 1 (C4D1), after around six weeks of nivolumab. All the patients suffered relapse after autologous stem cell transplantation, and brentuximab vedotin exposure differed. Responses achieved at best were complete response, partial response or progressive disease. The receptor was isolated from a human donor with classical Hodgkin lymphoma. The sample consisted of peripheral blood mononuclear cells (PBMCs), taken before the fourth cycle of nivolumab.

The CDR3, as DNA: TGTGCCATCAGTGGGGTCCCTAGGACAGGGGAATCACCCCTCCACTTT. Translation: CAISGVPRTGESPLHF. The chain uses TRBV10-3 and TRBJ1-6; 9 nucleotides match TRBD1. The CDR3 is 16 amino acids. Germline CDR1 ENHRY, CDR2 SYGVKD. Germline trimming cut 4 bases from V and 10 bases from J; bases unmatched to any gene: 11.